What follows are 21 T cell receptor beta chains derived from one specimen sequenced in a study of CD8 T cells in ankylosing spondylitis. Each CDR3 protein is one row after TCRdb ran MiXCR on the 5' RACE reads. This sample carries 150,000 or so distinct CDR3 sequences, roughly a third of them seen once, and the ten largest clones take 6%. The sequencing input was synovial fluid, either unsorted or a sorted T cell fraction (not recorded which). The origin of the receptors is a male donor with ankylosing spondylitis.

This clonotype was counted ten times or more. The V gene is TRBV7-6, the J gene TRBJ2-3; TRBD2 is a possible D gene (6 bases). Germline V gives CDR1 SGHVS, CDR2 FNYEAQ. V lost 5 bases and J 3 bases, leaving 12 bases between the germline ends. The CDR3 has 14 amino acids. The CDR3 coding sequence is TGTGCCAGCAGCCACCGACTAGAAACAGATACGCAGTATTTT. It encodes CASSHRLETDTQYF.

This clonotype was counted only a few times. The chain couples TRBV6-2 or TRBV6-3 to TRBJ2-1; D is undetermined. V gave up 4 bases and J gave up 6 bases, with 13 bases separating them. The CDR3 contains 14 residues. Germline V gene data show CDR1 as MNHEY and CDR2 as SVGEGT. The CDR3 nucleotides read TGTGCCAGCAGTTTGGTCAAGACCACCAATGAGCAGTTCTTC. As protein: CASSLVKTTNEQFF.

The rearrangement links TRBV11-2 to TRBJ2-5; 9 bases line up with TRBD1. There are 15 residues in the CDR3. Germline lookup yields CDR1 SGHAT and CDR2 FQNNGV. Trimming took 1 base from V and 5 from J; bases not matched to a gene: 5. Written as DNA, the CDR3 is TGTGCCAGCAGCTTAGTACAGGGGGCCCCGGAGACCCAGTACTTC. It yields the protein CASSLVQGAPETQYF. Looking up the rest from reference TRBV11-2 and TRBJ2-5 gives the full variable domain: EAGVAQSPRYKIIEKRQSVAFWCNPISGHATLYWYQQILGQGPKLLIQFQNNGVVDDSQLPKDRFSAERLKGVDSTLKIQPAKLEDSAVYLCASSLVQGAPETQYFGPGTRLLVL.

The chain couples TRBV20-1 to TRBJ2-7; 12 bases align to TRBD2. V shed 6 bases, J shed 3 bases, and the junction held 9 bases outside the gene matches. This CDR3 contains 15 residues. Germline loops: CDR1 DFQATT, CDR2 SNEGSKA (reference sequence). CDR3 protein: CSASQTSGRGYEQYF. The CDR3 bases are TGCAGTGCCTCACAGACTAGCGGGAGAGGCTACGAGCAGTACTTC.

This clonotype came up many times. The chain combines TRBV20-1 with TRBJ1-5, with D possibly matching TRBD1 (5 bases). CDR1 and CDR2 (germline): DFQATT, SNEGSKA (reference sequence). This CDR3 comprises 13 residues. The ends were cut back, 3 bases at V and 9 bases at J, with 15 bases in the middle. CDR3 protein: CSASGQTQGPQHF. The CDR3 nucleotides are TGCAGTGCTAGTGGCCAGACCCAGGGGCCCCAGCATTTT.

The table lists this clonotype with a few counts. This chain connects TRBV7-9 to TRBJ2-1; TRBD2 is a possible D gene (6 bases). Germline V gene data show CDR1 as SEHNR and CDR2 as FQNEAQ (reference sequence). V shed 9 bases and J shed 6 bases, with 24 bases lying between them. The length of the CDR3 is 16 residues. CDR3 residues: CASCTGTPTRTNEQFF. In DNA, the CDR3 is TGTGCCAGTTGCACCGGGACTCCGACTCGAACCAATGAGCAGTTCTTC.

This chain joins TRBV4-2 and TRBJ1-6, with D possibly matching TRBD1 (5 bases). The germline V gene encodes CDR1 LGHNA and CDR2 YNFKEQ. The CDR3 sequence is 16 residues long. The germline V and J ends were trimmed by 1 base and 6 bases, with 13 bases remaining between them. CDR3 residues: CASSQGEGASNSPLHF. DNA of the CDR3: TGTGCCAGCAGCCAAGGTGAAGGGGCGAGTAATTCACCCCTCCACTTT.

The sample holds a few counts of this clonotype. V and J are TRBV4-2 and TRBJ1-1; 7 bases line up with TRBD1. The CDR3 contains 13 residues. Trimming cost V 6 bases and J 4 bases; bases outside gene matches: 5. CDR1 and CDR2 from the germline V gene are LGHNA and YNFKEQ. The chain's CDR3 is CASRADRVTEAFF. The CDR3 DNA sequence: TGTGCCAGCAGGGCCGACAGGGTCACTGAAGCTTTCTTT.

The V and J genes are TRBV28 and TRBJ2-7; weak D call: TRBD2 (6 bases). CDR1 and CDR2 from the germline V gene are MDHEN and SYDVKM. Trimming cost V 7 bases and J 2 bases, with 9 bases left between them. CDR3 length: 12 residues. CDR3 in DNA: TGTGCCAGCACTTCGGGGGCCTACGAGCAGTACTTC. It specifies CASTSGAYEQYF.

This chain links TRBV7-2 with TRBJ2-2; 7 nucleotides match TRBD2. The ends lost 0 bases at V and 2 bases at J; junction bases unmatched: 3. Germline V gene data show CDR1 as SGHTA and CDR2 as FQGNSA. This CDR3 is 16 amino acids long. This CDR3 is CASSLAGGTNTGELFF. The CDR3 bases are TGTGCCAGCAGCTTAGCGGGAGGGACCAACACCGGGGAGCTGTTTTTT.

Concerning this clonotype itself: The germline gene is not matched at one end of the junction; a read error may be the cause. This chain links TRBV2 with TRBJ1-1; D uncertain. CDR3 size: 13 residues. Germline values: CDR1 SNHLY, CDR2 FYNNEI. CDR3 DNA: TGTACCAGCAGTGGTGAGGAACGCACTGAAGCTTTCTTT. Translation: CTSSGEERTEAFF.

This clonotype was detected ten times or more. The genes are TRBV27 and TRBJ2-7; 9 nucleotides line up with TRBD2. This CDR3 is 19 amino acids long. CDR1 and CDR2 (germline): MNHEY, SMNVEV (reference sequence). Germline trimming cut 2 bases from V and 1 base from J; bases unmatched to any gene: 15. The CDR3 protein is CASSLKDPLSGSRSYEQYF. The CDR3 DNA follows: TGTGCCAGCAGTTTAAAGGATCCTCTTAGCGGGAGCAGATCCTACGAGCAGTACTTC.

The rearrangement uses TRBV6-6 and TRBJ2-7, with D possibly being TRBD1 (5 bases). V was trimmed by 10 bases and J by 2 bases, leaving 15 bases between them. The CDR3 sequence is 13 residues long. The germline V gene has CDR1 MNHNY and CDR2 SVGAGI (reference sequence). CDR3 coding DNA: TGTGCCACTCAGCAGGGCAATCCCTACGAGCAGTACTTC. Residues: CATQQGNPYEQYF.

This clonotype was seen a few times. The rearrangement uses TRBV10-3 and TRBJ1-5; D gene unclear. This CDR3 region has 14 residues. Germline V lookup: CDR1 ENHRY, CDR2 SYGVKD. Deletions cut 4 bases from V and 1 base from J, with 8 bases between. The CDR3 region has the DNA TGTGCCATCAGTGGAGGTAAAAGCAATCAGCCCCAGCATTTT. It encodes CAISGGKSNQPQHF.

This clonotype was counted a few times. This sequence joins TRBV5-1 and TRBJ2-1; 11 bases map to TRBD2. The germline gives CDR1 SGHRS, CDR2 YFSETQ. Trimming removed 4 bases from V and 7 bases from J; junction bases left unmatched: 4. CDR3 size: 14 residues. DNA of the CDR3: TGCGCCAGCAGCACGGGACTAGCGGTTAATGAGCAGTTCTTC. Translated, it gives CASSTGLAVNEQFF.

A few counts support this clonotype. J is TRBJ2-3 and V is TRBV7-8, with 10 positions matching TRBD2. Trimming removed 5 bases from V and 0 bases from J; junction bases left unmatched: 5. Germline CDR1 reads SGHVS; CDR2 reads FQNEAQ. This CDR3 is built from 16 residues. The CDR3 DNA sequence: TGTGCCAGCAGCGCGGGACTAGCGACTAGCACAGATACGCAGTATTTT. Translation gives CASSAGLATSTDTQYF.

The CDR3: CATSARAGQPQHF. The CDR3, as DNA: TGTGCCACCTCGGCCAGGGCTGGGCAGCCCCAGCATTTT. The chain combines TRBV24-1 with TRBJ1-5, with D possibly matching TRBD1 (5 bases). Between the trimmed V and J ends, which lost 9 bases and 7 bases, there was a span of 15 bases. Germline V gene sequence: CDR1 KGHDR, CDR2 SFDVKD. The CDR3 runs 13 residues.

In its sample, this clonotype was seen many times. The chain uses TRBV12-3 or TRBV12-4 and TRBJ2-7, with D hard to call. The CDR3 sequence is 16 residues long. V lost 5 bases, J lost 0 bases, and 17 bases lay in between. The DNA of the CDR3 is TGTGCCAGCAGTCCCGGCTCTGTGGGTCTCTCCTACGAGCAGTACTTC. The encoded protein is CASSPGSVGLSYEQYF.

This clonotype was counted many times. The V and J genes are TRBV7-2 and TRBJ2-7; 7 bases align to TRBD2. The CDR3 spans 15 residues. The ends lost 3 bases at V and 0 bases at J; junction bases unmatched: 5. CDR1 is SGHTA, CDR2 FQGNSA, per germline. CDR3 sequence: CASSFQAGDSYEQYF. The CDR3 DNA follows: TGTGCCAGCAGCTTTCAGGCGGGGGACTCCTACGAGCAGTACTTC. The variable domain in full, with the rest retrieved from reference TRBV7-2 and TRBJ2-7, is GAGVSQSPSNKVTEKGKDVELRCDPISGHTALYWYRQSLGQGLEFLIYFQGNSAPDKSGLPSDRFSAERTGGSVSTLTIQRTQQEDSAVYLCASSFQAGDSYEQYFGPGTRLTVT.

In this sample, this clonotype turned up many times. The gene calls are TRBV28 and TRBJ1-2, with D perhaps matching TRBD1 (5 bases). The CDR3 has 14 amino acids. Trimming removed 0 bases at V and 6 bases at J, with 11 bases between. The germline CDR1 and CDR2 sequences are MDHEN and SYDVKM. CDR3 coding DNA: TGTGCCAGCAGTTTATGGGGGGGAGGGCATGGCTACACCTTC. It specifies CASSLWGGGHGYTF.

The chain is built from TRBV5-1 and TRBJ2-5; a weak D match, TRBD2 (5 bases). In germline, CDR1 is SGHRS, CDR2 YFSETQ. The CDR3 is 15 amino acids. The V end was cut by 4 bases, the J end by 1 base, with 14 bases between. The CDR3 region is CASSRETRSQETQYF. DNA of the CDR3: TGCGCCAGCAGCAGGGAGACACGGAGCCAAGAGACCCAGTACTTC. Combining the CDR3 with reference TRBV5-1 and TRBJ2-5 gives the whole variable domain KAGVTQTPRYLIKTRGQQVTLSCSPISGHRSVSWYQQTPGQGLQFLFEYFSETQRNKGNFPGRFSGRQFSNSRSEMNVSTLELGDSALYLCASSRETRSQETQYFGPGTRLLVL.